This paragraph reports one T cell receptor beta chain. Its antigen is unidentified. Treatment in this sample: around 19 received Ad26.COV2.S at low or high dose, single or two shots; about 5 received placebo; per-sample allocation not given. Collection of the samples took place on day 63 after the first injection of vaccine or placebo. V dropped 3 bases and J dropped 2 bases, with 11 bases sitting between them. The germline gives CDR1 SGHVS, CDR2 FQNEAQ. The CDR3 runs to 14 residues. TCRdb's copy holds only in-frame clones and misses some; the assay was immunoSEQ multiplex PCR. This table has 350,000 to 450,000 clones, about 90% appearing once. The record originates from a study of Ad26.COV2.S vaccination and SARS-CoV-2 variants. Study-level findings and limits: Substantial breadth was reported for post-vaccination spike-specific CD8+ and CD4+ T cells.

This chain uses TRBV7-8 with TRBJ2-7, with D possibly matching TRBD2 (5 bases). The receptor was isolated from a person aged 18-60 years who received the Ad26.COV2.S COVID-19 vaccine or a placebo. The material was peripheral blood, obtained in a trial of Ad26.COV2.S vaccine versus placebo. The CDR3 DNA sequence: TGTGCCAGCAGCTTTACGACTAAGACCTACGAGCAGTACTTC. This translates into CASSFTTKTYEQYF.